This TCR beta chain comes out of a study of blood T cell repertoires in COVID-19. Recruitment covered about 26 US areas and drew participants whose ages spanned roughly 18 to 90 years. Recovered participants had two consecutive negative NP/OP PCR tests, healthcare professional clearance, or symptom resolution. The CDR3 is made up of 12 amino acids. Germline CDR1 and CDR2: MNHNS and SASEGT. With regard to this clone: A junction end diverges from the germline sequence, so it may reflect a read error.

Sequencing used immunoSEQ multiplex PCR; TCRdb keeps in-frame clones, though not all of them. The sample shows about 200,000 clones, 75% to 90% of them seen only once. The V gene is TRBV6-1, the J gene TRBJ1-2, with TRBD1 as a possible D gene (5 bases). The sequence derives from a woman in her twenties or thirties who had recovered from COVID-19. The specimen sequenced was PBMCs or T cells enriched from blood (not recorded which). Here the CDR3 DNA reads TGTGCCAGCAGTGATTTCGAATCAGGGCTAGACTTC. As protein: CASSDFESGLDF.